This T cell receptor (beta chain) was captured in a study of T-cell reconstitution after alpha-beta-depleted transplantation in children. Notes on the study in general: Hyperexpanded clones declined; after one year, newly produced T cells mostly supplied diversity.

V dropped 6 bases and J dropped 3; count of bases not matched to a gene: 6. Per the germline V gene, CDR1 is SQVTM and CDR2 is ANQGSEA. This CDR3 has 14 residues. Worth noting for this clonotype: The antigen remains unidentified.

Library preparation (for TCRbeta) was performed with unique molecular identifiers. MiXCR, run by TCRdb on the PCR reads, gives a single entry per CDR3 protein. The sample records hundreds of thousands of distinct CDR3 sequences, 10% to 15% being singletons. The input for sequencing was PBMCs, mostly from graft donor cells, taken 360 days after TCRalphabeta/CD19-depleted stem cell transplant. This sequence was found in a male patient between 5 and 17 years old who had a stem cell transplant for acute myeloid leukemia, so the T cells may come from the graft donor. The rearrangement uses TRBV29-1 and TRBJ2-2, with 8 positions matching TRBD2. For the CDR3, the DNA is TGCAGCGTCGGGGGGACTAGACACACCGGGGAGCTGTTTTTT. The encoded protein is CSVGGTRHTGELFF.